This T cell receptor beta chain comes out of a study of identical twins (dated by TCRdb to the mid-2010s). Study-level background: TCR alpha and beta repertoires from monozygotic twins, unrelated adults of various ages and cord blood were deep-sequenced to test whether fetal clonotypes persist. Replicate twin experiments were performed at different times using different library preparation protocols to rule out contamination. Summary of the overall study and its limitations: A weaker excess of twin sharing was found in beta out-of-frame sequences because the signal-to-noise ratio was lowered by fewer shared sequences. Compared with coincidental sharing between unrelated individuals, out-of-frame TCR alpha sequences shared between twins had an excess of sequences with low generation probability. In monozygotic twins, recombination models systematically underestimated out-of-frame TCR alpha sharing, but the models matched the sharing seen between unrelated individuals. Fewer insertions were carried by abundant cord blood beta clonotypes, a similar but weaker trend appeared in young adult naive repertoires, and no such trend appeared in memory repertoires. Conclusions relied on cross-sectional statistical analysis, since the same donors could not be followed over many years. Invariant T cells such as MAIT and iNKT could partly confound zero-insertion analyses, although diverse VJ usage argued against such confounding for most clonotypes.

Sequences SGDLS (CDR1) and YYNGEE (CDR2) are obtained from the germline V gene. There are 14 amino acids in the CDR3, from cysteine to phenylalanine inclusive. Kept here is only the CDR3 DNA, which spans 42 bases and is read in frame from base 1. The V end loses 3 bases and the J end loses 0 bases, and a stretch of 7 bases separates them. There are a few counts of this clonotype. Its antigen is unknown. The record has no base qualities; no much larger clone is one base away. The library was built by means of 5' RACE. For sequencing, an Illumina HiSeq 2000 was employed. Template switching introduced a universal primer binding site; the final cDNA contained a unique molecular identifier, enabling accurate counting of TCR cDNA molecules. First-strand cDNA for TCR alpha and beta chains was synthesized from specific primers in the conserved constant-segment region. To control for contamination, every cDNA library carried two barcodes: a SMART-Mk sample barcode plus Illumina barcodes. TruSeq adapter sequences, together with Illumina sample barcodes, were added in two successive PCR steps. The TCR alpha and beta cDNA libraries were sequenced on the Illumina HiSeq platform using custom primers. The authors processed their data as follows. MiGEC processed the raw reads to extract unique molecular identifiers, while MiXCR was used to determine the CDR3 positions. Recombination models were inferred per individual with the repgenHMM and IGoR tools using an EM algorithm. Shared clonotypes were analyzed with the tcR package in R, and sharing was normalized by the product of cloneset sizes. To study raw recombination without the effects of thymic and clonal selection, out-of-frame nonproductive sequences were analyzed. TCRdb applied fastp at Q25 and MiXCR to the public reads, then kept only in-frame beta chains. Entries are consolidated by CDR3 protein sequence, retaining the most common genes and DNA. For this entry, the V and J calls and clone size follow TCRdb and not the study's own pipeline. The sample profile shows approximately 1.8 million distinct CDR3 sequences; 25% to 35% of them were found once. Approximately 0.25% of the sample belongs to the ten largest clones.

All donors were healthy Caucasians. Sequences were obtained from cord blood. Rearrangement joined TRBV9 to TRBJ2-1; no D segment can be confidently identified. The sequence was obtained from a newborn girl in good health. The DNA reads as follows: TGTGCCAGCAGCGCTCAAAGCTCCTACAATGAGCAGTTCTTC. This codes for CASSAQSSYNEQFF.